This entry lists 30 T cell receptor beta chains sequenced from one sample in a study of Ad26.COV2.S vaccination and SARS-CoV-2 variants. Specified treatment: roughly 18 received Ad26.COV2.S at low or high dose, single or two shots; 5 received placebo; per-sample allocation not given. All samples were drawn on day 63, counting from the first vaccine or placebo injection. The data were produced by immunoSEQ multiplex PCR, yet TCRdb's version contains in-frame clones alone and is incomplete. The sample includes about 420,000 clones, 85% to 90% seen only once; the top ten take around 3.6%. The input for sequencing was peripheral blood, taken in a trial of Ad26.COV2.S vaccine versus placebo. These receptors were taken from a person aged 18-60 years who received the Ad26.COV2.S COVID-19 vaccine or a placebo.

V usage is TRBV7-8 and J usage is TRBJ2-2; perhaps TRBD1 as D (5 bases). V was trimmed by 5 bases and J by 0 bases, leaving 13 bases between them. The CDR3 contains 16 residues. Germline CDR1 and CDR2: SGHVS and FQNEAQ. The CDR3 loop reads CASSPDRRSNTGELFF. As DNA, the CDR3 is TGTGCCAGCAGCCCAGACAGAAGATCGAACACCGGGGAGCTGTTTTTT.

This rearrangement joins TRBV27 to TRBJ1-5; unclear D gene. Germline CDR1 and CDR2: MNHEY and SMNVEV (reference sequence). The V and J ends lost 6 bases and 2 bases respectively, with 11 bases between them. CDR3 size: 14 residues. The CDR3 DNA is TGTGCCAGCAGAGCCGGAGAGGGCAATCAGCCCCAGCATTTT. It encodes CASRAGEGNQPQHF.

This clone was counted once. The V call is TRBV7-2, the J call TRBJ2-1; tentative D call: TRBD1 (5 bases). The germline gives CDR1 SGHTA, CDR2 FQGNSA. The germline V and J ends were trimmed by 1 base and 2 bases, with 6 bases remaining between them. The CDR3 sequence is 14 residues long. The CDR3 here is CASSLETAYNEQFF. The CDR3, as DNA: TGTGCCAGCAGCTTAGAGACAGCCTACAATGAGCAGTTCTTC.

The chain is built from TRBV10-3 and TRBJ1-1; D uncertain. V lost 3 bases, J lost 1 base, and 6 bases lay in between. Germline values: CDR1 ENHRY, CDR2 SYGVKD. The CDR3 spans 13 residues. CDR3 loop: CAISDSGNTEAFF. CDR3 DNA sequence: TGTGCCATCAGTGATTCGGGGAACACTGAAGCTTTCTTT.

The V gene is TRBV6-2 or TRBV6-3, the J gene TRBJ2-1, with D unresolved. CDR3 length: 14 residues. Trimming pared 3 bases from V and 8 bases from J, leaving 14 bases between. Germline V CDR1 and CDR2: MNHEY, SVGEGT. CDR3 protein: CASSYRRRRDEQFF. CDR3 DNA sequence: TGTGCCAGCAGTTATCGGCGGCGCCGGGATGAGCAGTTCTTC.

The chain carries TRBV19 and TRBJ1-2; D is unclear. The V end lost 1 base, the J end lost 4 bases, and 10 bases lay between the germline ends. Germline CDR1 LNHDA, CDR2 SQIVND (reference sequence). This CDR3 has 14 amino acids. CDR3 amino acids: CASSIGPSGYGYTF. In DNA, the CDR3 is TGTGCCAGTAGTATAGGACCTAGTGGCTATGGCTACACCTTC.

The genes are TRBV7-2 and TRBJ2-6; D uncertain. Germline V lookup: CDR1 SGHTA, CDR2 FQGNSA. Trimming pared 1 base from V and 2 bases from J, leaving 3 bases between. The CDR3 length is 14 residues. CDR3 loop: CASSLEPGANVLTF. The CDR3 bases are TGTGCCAGCAGCTTAGAGCCTGGGGCCAACGTCCTGACTTTC.

The V gene is TRBV9, the J gene TRBJ2-1; no definite D call. Germline CDR1 is SGDLS and CDR2 is YYNGEE. Trimming removed 2 bases at V and 8 bases at J, with 17 bases between. This CDR3 region has 15 residues. CDR3: CASSVAISTGDEQFF. CDR3 coding DNA: TGTGCCAGCAGCGTCGCCATAAGTACTGGTGATGAGCAGTTCTTC. The full variable domain, rest sourced from reference TRBV9 and TRBJ2-1, is DSGVTQTPKHLITATGQRVTLRCSPRSGDLSVYWYQQSLDQGLQFLIQYYNGEERAKGNILERFSAQQFPDLHSELNLSSLELGDSALYFCASSVAISTGDEQFFGPGTRLTVL.

The V call is TRBV7-6, the J call TRBJ2-1, with 9 bases fitting TRBD2. Germline-derived CDR1 and CDR2 are SGHVS and FNYEAQ. CDR3 length: 15 amino acids. V gave up 5 bases and J gave up 5 bases; unmatched junction bases: 7. Here the CDR3 DNA reads TGTGCCAGCAGCCCGAGCGGGGGGCGAAACAATGAGCAGTTCTTC. It specifies CASSPSGGRNNEQFF.

The gene calls are TRBV6-4 and TRBJ1-5; 7 bases are a match to TRBD1. Losses at the gene ends were 9 bases for V and 6 bases for J; bases not matched to a gene: 11. The length of the CDR3 is 14 residues. The germline CDR1 and CDR2 sequences are MRHNA and SNTAGT. Here the CDR3 DNA reads TGTGCCAGTAGAAACACAGGGGATCTTCAGCCCCAGCATTTT. Protein sequence: CASRNTGDLQPQHF.

This clone was counted a single time. The rearrangement links TRBV7-2 to TRBJ1-3; the D is unclear. CDR1 and CDR2 (germline): SGHTA, FQGNSA. The CDR3 has 14 amino acids. V shed 5 bases and J shed 0 bases, with 8 bases lying between them. The CDR3 loop reads CASSHALSGNTIYF. The DNA of the CDR3 is TGTGCCAGCAGCCACGCACTCTCTGGAAACACCATATATTTT. Full variable domain (remainder filled in from reference TRBV7-2 and TRBJ1-3): GAGVSQSPSNKVTEKGKDVELRCDPISGHTALYWYRQSLGQGLEFLIYFQGNSAPDKSGLPSDRFSAERTGGSVSTLTIQRTQQEDSAVYLCASSHALSGNTIYFGEGSWLTVV.

The CDR3 DNA is TGTGCCAGCAGCCCCCGCGGGGTTCCCAATGAGCAGTTCTTC. This encodes CASSPRGVPNEQFF. This chain links TRBV9 with TRBJ2-1; possible D gene TRBD2, 6 bases. The CDR3 sequence is 14 residues long. Trimming pared 4 bases from V and 6 bases from J, leaving 14 bases between. Germline CDR1 SGDLS, CDR2 YYNGEE.

This clone was counted only a few times. The chain couples TRBV3-1 (or the pseudogene TRBV3-2) to TRBJ2-5; 10 bases are shared with TRBD2. Germline-derived CDR1 and CDR2 are LGHDT and YNNKEL (reference sequence). The CDR3 consists of 15 residues. The trim removed 5 bases at V and 5 bases at J, leaving 8 bases unmatched. The DNA of the CDR3 is TGTGCCAGCAGCAAAGCGGGGGGGCTGTCGGAGACCCAGTACTTC. Amino acid sequence: CASSKAGGLSETQYF.

J is TRBJ2-7 and V is TRBV13; either TRBD1 or TRBD2 may supply D (5 bases each). V was clipped by 9 bases and J by 2 bases, with 17 bases between them. The CDR3 loop spans 14 amino acids. The V gene's germline CDR1 is PRHDT and CDR2 FYEKMQ (reference sequence). This CDR3 reads CASAGAGNTYEQYF. CDR3 bases: TGTGCCAGTGCGGGTGCAGGGAACACCTACGAGCAGTACTTC.

The genes are TRBV19 and TRBJ1-5; TRBD1 matches at 7 bases. V was pared by 5 bases and J by 4 bases, with 8 bases of the junction left unmatched. This CDR3 spans 15 amino acids. Germline-derived CDR1 and CDR2 are LNHDA and SQIVND (reference sequence). CDR3 in amino acids: CASSSVGGGNQPQHF. CDR3 DNA: TGTGCCAGTAGTTCTGTAGGGGGCGGGAATCAGCCCCAGCATTTT.

The chain has TRBV12-3 or TRBV12-4 and TRBJ1-1; D not resolved. V lost 2 bases and J 1 base, leaving 5 bases between the germline ends. This CDR3 is 13 amino acids long. The CDR3 is CASSLWGNTEAFF. CDR3 nucleotide sequence: TGTGCCAGCAGTTTATGGGGGAACACTGAAGCTTTCTTT.

This sequence joins TRBV13 and TRBJ1-1; TRBD1 matches 9 bases. The V and J ends lost 0 bases and 8 bases, in that order; junction bases with no gene match: 13. Germline CDR1 PRHDT, CDR2 FYEKMQ (reference sequence). This CDR3 is built from 17 residues. Here the CDR3 reads CASSLGPGQGRESEAFF. CDR3 bases: TGTGCCAGCAGCTTAGGCCCGGGACAGGGTAGGGAAAGCGAAGCTTTCTTT. Full variable domain (remainder filled in from reference TRBV13 and TRBJ1-1): AAGVIQSPRHLIKEKRETATLKCYPIPRHDTVYWYQQGPGQDPQFLISFYEKMQSDKGSIPDRFSAQQFSDYHSELNMSSLELGDSALYFCASSLGPGQGRESEAFFGQGTRLTVV.

This clone has more than one count but fewer than ten. This sequence joins TRBV25-1 and TRBJ2-1; 7 bases are shared with TRBD2. This CDR3 has 15 residues. The V segment lost 7 bases and the J segment 7 bases; nucleotides outside the gene matches: 13. Germline V gene sequence: CDR1 MGHDK, CDR2 SYGVNS. The CDR3 sequence: CASIVRGIAGNEQFF. In DNA form, the CDR3 reads TGTGCCAGCATTGTGCGGGGGATAGCAGGGAATGAGCAGTTCTTC. Based on the CDR3 plus reference TRBV25-1 and TRBJ2-1, the full variable domain is EADIYQTPRYLVIGTGKKITLECSQTMGHDKMYWYQQDPGMELHLIHYSYGVNSTEKGDLSSESTVSRIRTEHFPLTLESARPSHTSQYLCASIVRGIAGNEQFFGPGTRLTVL.

V gene TRBV5-1 combines with J gene TRBJ2-5; 8 nucleotides align to TRBD1. Germline CDR1 and CDR2: SGHRS and YFSETQ. This CDR3 region has 16 residues. Trimming cost V 0 bases and J 5 bases; bases outside gene matches: 9. The CDR3 here is CASSLGIRDRTETQYF. In DNA form, the CDR3 reads TGCGCCAGCAGCTTGGGGATCCGGGACAGGACGGAGACCCAGTACTTC.

This rearrangement joins TRBV28 to TRBJ2-1, with 11 bases matching TRBD2. Germline V lookup: CDR1 MDHEN, CDR2 SYDVKM. This CDR3 spans 15 amino acids. V dropped 4 bases and J dropped 8; count of bases not matched to a gene: 7. Written as DNA, the CDR3 is TGTGCCAGCAGTTCTCTTAGCGGGGGGGTTCATGAGCAGTTCTTC. This codes for CASSSLSGGVHEQFF.

This chain links TRBV11-2 with TRBJ2-7, with D unresolved. This CDR3 is 15 amino acids long. The V and J ends lost 3 bases and 0 bases respectively, with 12 bases between them. Germline V gene data show CDR1 as SGHAT and CDR2 as FQNNGV. The chain's CDR3 is CASSFGPSGSYEQYF. In nucleotides, the CDR3 is TGTGCCAGCAGCTTTGGCCCATCGGGCTCCTACGAGCAGTACTTC. Looking up the rest from reference TRBV11-2 and TRBJ2-7 gives the full variable domain: EAGVAQSPRYKIIEKRQSVAFWCNPISGHATLYWYQQILGQGPKLLIQFQNNGVVDDSQLPKDRFSAERLKGVDSTLKIQPAKLEDSAVYLCASSFGPSGSYEQYFGPGTRLTVT.

This clone has more than one count but fewer than ten. The rearrangement uses TRBV6-5 and TRBJ2-7, with 9 positions matching TRBD2. The CDR3 length is 15 residues. Losses at the gene ends were 0 bases for V and 6 bases for J; bases not matched to a gene: 6. CDR1 and CDR2 from the germline V gene are MNHEY and SVGAGI. The CDR3 protein is CASSYSGGGAPEQYF. In DNA form, the CDR3 reads TGTGCCAGCAGTTACTCGGGCGGGGGGGCACCCGAGCAGTACTTC.

V is TRBV2 and J is TRBJ2-3, with D possibly being TRBD1 (6 bases). The CDR3 is 16 amino acids. Germline-derived CDR1 and CDR2 are SNHLY and FYNNEI. With 6 bases removed from V and 0 bases from J, the gap between germline ends came to 16 bases. This CDR3 reads CASSSWGRTSTDTQYF. The CDR3 DNA sequence: TGTGCCAGCAGCTCATGGGGGCGGACAAGCACAGATACGCAGTATTTT. The variable domain in full, completed from reference TRBV2 and TRBJ2-3, reads EPEVTQTPSHQVTQMGQEVILRCVPISNHLYFYWYRQILGQKVEFLVSFYNNEISEKSEIFDDQFSVERPDGSNFTLKIRSTKLEDSAMYFCASSSWGRTSTDTQYFGPGTRLTVL.

The V gene is TRBV5-4, the J gene TRBJ2-5, with D possibly TRBD1 on 6 matching bases. This CDR3 has 14 amino acids. V was shortened by 4 bases and J by 5 bases, with 15 bases between the two germline ends. Germline V gene sequence: CDR1 SGHNT, CDR2 YYREEE (reference sequence). DNA of the CDR3: TGTGCCAGCAGCCCGCCAGGGGTTCGGGAGACCCAGTACTTC. This encodes CASSPPGVRETQYF. Combining the CDR3 with reference TRBV5-4 and TRBJ2-5 gives the whole variable domain ETGVTQSPTHLIKTRGQQVTLRCSSQSGHNTVSWYQQALGQGPQFIFQYYREEENGRGNFPPRFSGLQFPNYSSELNVNALELDDSALYLCASSPPGVRETQYFGPGTRLLVL.

V is TRBV14 and J is TRBJ1-2; D remains unclear. This CDR3 region has 13 residues. Per the germline V gene, CDR1 is SGHDN and CDR2 is FVKESK. Trimming shortened V by 2 bases and J by 3 bases, and 7 bases separated the two germline ends. The CDR3 here is CASSQLLDYGYTF. The CDR3 nucleotides are TGTGCCAGCAGCCAACTGTTGGACTATGGCTACACCTTC. The whole variable domain, remainder taken from reference TRBV14 and TRBJ1-2, is EAGVTQFPSHSVIEKGQTVTLRCDPISGHDNLYWYRRVMGKEIKFLLHFVKESKQDESGMPNNRFLAERTGGTYSTLKVQPAELEDSGVYFCASSQLLDYGYTFGSGTRLTVV.

This rearrangement joins TRBV28 to TRBJ2-1; TRBD2 aligns across 7 bases. Germline lookup yields CDR1 MDHEN and CDR2 SYDVKM. The CDR3 runs to 15 residues. V trimming: 2 bases; J trimming: 7 bases; junction bases outside the gene matches: 8. The CDR3 bases are TGTGCCAGCAGTTTACGGAGGCGGGGGAAGAATGAGCAGTTCTTC. This gives the protein CASSLRRRGKNEQFF.

The chain combines TRBV4-3 with TRBJ1-6, with D possibly being TRBD1 (6 bases). The CDR3 covers 20 residues. The V end was cut by 0 bases, the J end by 0 bases, with 18 bases between. The germline gives CDR1 LGHNA, CDR2 YSLEER. In DNA, the CDR3 is TGCGCCAGCAGCCAAGACCCCTCGGGGGCCCCCAGCTCCTATAATTCACCCCTCCACTTT. It codes for CASSQDPSGAPSSYNSPLHF.

V and J are TRBV30 and TRBJ2-3; the D gene could be TRBD1 or TRBD2 (6 bases each). Trimming stripped 2 bases from V and 8 bases from J, with 17 bases between. Per the germline V gene, CDR1 is GTSNPN and CDR2 is SVGIG (reference sequence). This CDR3 comprises 14 residues. The CDR3 nucleotides are TGTGCCTGGAGTCCCAACAGGGACGGGGGTACGCAGTATTTT. Translation: CAWSPNRDGGTQYF.

V is TRBV5-6 and J is TRBJ1-2; weak D call: TRBD1 (6 bases). V lost 0 bases and J lost 4, with 7 bases in between. Germline assignment: CDR1 SGHDT and CDR2 YYEEEE. CDR3 length equals 13 residues. The CDR3 here is CASSLATGYGYTF. CDR3 DNA: TGTGCCAGCAGCTTGGCGACAGGCTATGGCTACACCTTC.

This clone came up once. The genes are TRBV12-3 or TRBV12-4 and TRBJ2-7, with 7 bases that match TRBD1. The trim removed 6 bases at V and 3 bases at J, leaving 5 bases unmatched. The CDR3 spans 13 residues. The CDR3 DNA is TGTGCCAGCAGCCTCGGACAGGTCTACGAGCAGTACTTC. It translates to CASSLGQVYEQYF.